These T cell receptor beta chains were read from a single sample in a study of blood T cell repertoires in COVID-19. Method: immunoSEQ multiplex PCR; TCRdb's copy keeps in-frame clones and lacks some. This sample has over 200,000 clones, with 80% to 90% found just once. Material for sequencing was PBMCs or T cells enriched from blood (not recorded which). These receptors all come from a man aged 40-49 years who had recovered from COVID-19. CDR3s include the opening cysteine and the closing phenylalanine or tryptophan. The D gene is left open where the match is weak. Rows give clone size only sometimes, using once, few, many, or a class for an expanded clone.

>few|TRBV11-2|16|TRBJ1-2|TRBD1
TGTGCCAGCAGCTTAGATTATCGCTCGACAGGGGTTGGCTACACCTTC
CASSLDYRSTGVGYTF
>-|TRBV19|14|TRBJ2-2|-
TGTGCCAGTAGGGATAGGTGGGGGGTCGGGGAGCTGTTTTTT
CASRDRWGVGELFF
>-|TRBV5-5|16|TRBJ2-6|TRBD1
TGTGCCAGCAGCTCGACAGGGAGCTCTGGGGCCAACGTCCTGACTTTC
CASSSTGSSGANVLTF
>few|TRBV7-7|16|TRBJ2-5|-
TGTGCCAGCAGCCCATACCCCACGGGAAGGTTGGAGACCCAGTACTTC
CASSPYPTGRLETQYF
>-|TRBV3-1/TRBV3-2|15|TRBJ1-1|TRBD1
TGTGCCAGCAGCCCTCGGGGACAGACTAACACTGAAGCTTTCTTT
CASSPRGQTNTEAFF
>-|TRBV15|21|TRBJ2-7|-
TGTGCCACCAGCAGAGGAGCAGGGGGGACTCGACTTTACCGAAGACCCTACGAGCAGTACTTC
CATSRGAGGTRLYRRPYEQYF
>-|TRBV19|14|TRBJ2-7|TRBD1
TGTGCCAGTACTCGGGGACAGGGGGCGAACGAGCAGTACTTC
CASTRGQGANEQYF
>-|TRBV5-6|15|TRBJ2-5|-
TGTGCCAGCAGCTCGGGCCAGGGGACCCAAGAGACCCAGTACTTC
CASSSGQGTQETQYF
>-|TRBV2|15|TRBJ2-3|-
TGTGCCAGCAGTCCGTCGACAGTCCGCACAGATACGCAGTATTTT
CASSPSTVRTDTQYF
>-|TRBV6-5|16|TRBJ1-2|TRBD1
TGTGCCAGCAGTTCCTGGACAGGGACCGCGGACTATGGCTACACCTTC
CASSSWTGTADYGYTF
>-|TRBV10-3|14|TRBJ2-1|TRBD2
TGTGCCACCGCGGGACTAGCGGTAACTGGGGAGCAGTTCTTC
CATAGLAVTGEQFF
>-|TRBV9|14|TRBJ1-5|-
TGTGCCAGCAGCCCTGACAGTAGCAATCAGCCCCAGCATTTT
CASSPDSSNQPQHF
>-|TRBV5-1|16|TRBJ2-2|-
TGCGCCAGCGGCCGGGACACCCTTGCGAACACCGGGGAGCTGTTTTTT
CASGRDTLANTGELFF
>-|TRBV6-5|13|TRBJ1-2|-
TGTGCCAGCAGTTACCCCCGCGGATATGGCTACACCTTC
CASSYPRGYGYTF
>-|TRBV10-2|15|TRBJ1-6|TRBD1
TGCGCCAGCAGTAGGGACAGGGGAAGGGAATCACCCCTCCACTTT
CASSRDRGRESPLHF
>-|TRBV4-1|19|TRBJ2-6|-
TGCGCCAGCAGCCAAGATGCGAGGGCCTCTGCCTCTGGGGCCAACGTCCTGACTTTC
CASSQDARASASGANVLTF
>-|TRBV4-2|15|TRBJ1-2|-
TGTGCCAGCAGCCAAGGGCCTTTGGAGACTATTGGCTACACCTTC
CASSQGPLETIGYTF
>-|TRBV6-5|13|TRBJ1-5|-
TGTGCCAGCAGTTTCAGGGCCGATCAGCCCCAGCATTTT
CASSFRADQPQHF
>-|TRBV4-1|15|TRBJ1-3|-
TGCGCCAGCAGCCAAGTAGTTGTGACTGGAAACACCATATATTTT
CASSQVVVTGNTIYF
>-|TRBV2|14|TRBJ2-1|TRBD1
TGTGCCAGCATGGCACAGGGGATCGACAATGAGCAGTTCTTC
CASMAQGIDNEQFF
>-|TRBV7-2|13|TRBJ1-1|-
TGTGCCAGCAGCTCCATCGCCGGAAGCGGAGCTTTCTTT
CASSSIAGSGAFF
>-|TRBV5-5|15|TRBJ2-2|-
TGTGCCAGCAGCTTGCGTCAGTTGAACACCGGGGAGCTGTTTTTT
CASSLRQLNTGELFF
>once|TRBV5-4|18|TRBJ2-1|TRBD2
TGTGCCGCCCGGACTAGCGGGAGAGGACGAAGCTCCTACAATGAGCAGTTCTTC
CAARTSGRGRSSYNEQFF
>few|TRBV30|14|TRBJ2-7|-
TGTGCCGGGGGGGGGCAGGCAGGCCCTTACGAGCAGTACTTC
CAGGGQAGPYEQYF
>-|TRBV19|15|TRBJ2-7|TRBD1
TGTGCCAGTAGTATAGCTAGACAGGGCTCCTACGAGCAGTACTTC
CASSIARQGSYEQYF
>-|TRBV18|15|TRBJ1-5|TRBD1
TGTGCCAGCTCAGCGCGGGACAGCGGCAATCAGCCCCAGCATTTT
CASSARDSGNQPQHF
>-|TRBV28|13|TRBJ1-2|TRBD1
TGTGCCAGCGGAGACACAGGGGTCTTAGGCTACACCTTC
CASGDTGVLGYTF
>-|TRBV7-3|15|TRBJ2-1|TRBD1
TGTGCCAGCAGCTTAGTAGGACAGGGGGCATATGAGCAGTTCTTC
CASSLVGQGAYEQFF
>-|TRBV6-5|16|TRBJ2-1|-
TGTGCCAGCAGTTACGTCGGCGGAACCTCCTACAATGAGCAGTTCTTC
CASSYVGGTSYNEQFF
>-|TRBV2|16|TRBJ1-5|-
TGTGCCACTACCCTAAGCGGCGGAAATAGCAATCAGCCCCAGCATTTT
CATTLSGGNSNQPQHF
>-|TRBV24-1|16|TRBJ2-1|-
TGTGCCACCAGTGAAATAACCGGGACTCACCTTGGAGGGCAGTTCTTC
CATSEITGTHLGGQFF
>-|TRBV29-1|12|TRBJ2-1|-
TGCAGCGTTGGCCGAGGGCGGAATGAGCAGTTCTTC
CSVGRGRNEQFF
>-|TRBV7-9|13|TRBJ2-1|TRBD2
TGTGCCAGCAGCTTACTCCAACTAGCGGTTCCATTCTTC
CASSLLQLAVPFF
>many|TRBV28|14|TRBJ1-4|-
TGTGCCAGCAGTACGGGTGATACTAATGAAAAACTGTTTTTT
CASSTGDTNEKLFF
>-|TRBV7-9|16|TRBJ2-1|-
TGTGCCAGCAGCGGTCCTCTAGGGGGAGATCGCAATGAGCAGTTCTTC
CASSGPLGGDRNEQFF
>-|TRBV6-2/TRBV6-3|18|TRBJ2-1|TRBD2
TGTGCCAGCAGTTCCTTAATGGGACTAGCGGGGGGATACAATGAGCAGTTCTTC
CASSSLMGLAGGYNEQFF
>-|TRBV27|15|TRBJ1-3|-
TGTGCCAGCAGGATATCGGAGGACGGGGGAAACACCATATATTTT
CASRISEDGGNTIYF
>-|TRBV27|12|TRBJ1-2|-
TGTGCCAGCAGGCCCCTCCTCAGACTCTACACCTTC
CASRPLLRLYTF
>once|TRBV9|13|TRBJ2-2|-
TGTGCCAGCAGCGTGGGGGGAGCCGGGGAGCTGTTTTTT
CASSVGGAGELFF
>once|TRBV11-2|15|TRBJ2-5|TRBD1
TGTGCCAGCAGAAAACCGGGACAGGTCGGGGAGACCCAGTACTTC
CASRKPGQVGETQYF
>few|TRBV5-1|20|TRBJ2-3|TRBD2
TGCGCCAGCAGCTTGGGTCTAGCGGGGGGGCAATTCATTTCCACAGATACGCAGTATTTT
CASSLGLAGGQFISTDTQYF
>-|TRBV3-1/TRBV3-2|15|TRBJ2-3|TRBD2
TGTGCCAGCAGCCTCGGACTAGCCGTCACAGATACGCAGTATTTT
CASSLGLAVTDTQYF
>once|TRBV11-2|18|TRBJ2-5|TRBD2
TGTGCCAGCAGCGGGTTCGGACTAGCGGAGACGTACCAAGAGACCCAGTACTTC
CASSGFGLAETYQETQYF
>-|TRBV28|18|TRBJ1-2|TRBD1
TGTGCCAGCAGTTTAGTCGTCGTGGGTACAGGGGGTGGCTATGGCTACACCTTC
CASSLVVVGTGGGYGYTF
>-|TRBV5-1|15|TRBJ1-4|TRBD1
TGCGCCAGCAGCTTGGGGGCAGGGGGCGATGAAAAACTGTTTTTT
CASSLGAGGDEKLFF
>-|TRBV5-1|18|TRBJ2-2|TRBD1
TGCGCCAGCAGCCCGAAGGCCCCGGGACAGGCCCAATCCGGGGAGCTGTTTTTT
CASSPKAPGQAQSGELFF
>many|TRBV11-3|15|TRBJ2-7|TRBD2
TGTGCCAGCAGCCGCGGGACTAGCGGGAGCTACGAGCAGTACTTC
CASSRGTSGSYEQYF
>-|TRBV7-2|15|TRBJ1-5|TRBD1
TGTGCCAGCAGCCCTTCGGGACAGGGGTCCCAGCCCCAGCATTTT
CASSPSGQGSQPQHF
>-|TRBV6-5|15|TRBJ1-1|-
TGTGCCAGCAAAGACAGCATCCTTCGGAACACTAAAGCTTTCTTT
CASKDSILRNTKAFF
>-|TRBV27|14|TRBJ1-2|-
TGTGCCAGCAGCTCAGGGGCGCGGAGAGATGGCTACACCTTC
CASSSGARRDGYTF
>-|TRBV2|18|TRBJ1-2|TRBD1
TGTGCCAGCAGCGCCTCTAGAATCCGTGACAGGGGGGCCTATGGCTACACCTTC
CASSASRIRDRGAYGYTF
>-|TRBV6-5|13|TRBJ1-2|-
TGTGCCAGCAGCACAGGGATCCGCTATGGCTACACCTTC
CASSTGIRYGYTF
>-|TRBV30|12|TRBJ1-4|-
TGTGCCTCGAACGCAGGAAAAGAAAAACTGTTTTTT
CASNAGKEKLFF